This TCR beta chain was captured by sequencing in a study of T cell responses to AZD1222 COVID-19 vaccine (dated by TCRdb to the early 2020s). General notes on the study: TCR sequencing covered some 240 trial participants: around 210 given two doses of AZD1222 and some 25 given two doses of MenACWY control vaccine. Trial participants were enrolled by age into 18-55, 56-69 and 70-plus year subgroups, with roughly 160, 29 and 62 TCR-sequenced participants respectively. Points the paper makes about the study in general: Most participants were white British and females outnumbered males, and the authors suggested that clonal diversity may have been underestimated. Conclusions about previously exposed vaccinees are limited because only six or seven AZD1222 recipients were SARS-CoV-2 seropositive at baseline. Because no day 14 peak-response samples were available, the repertoires could be characterized only after the peak T cell response. The 56-69-year group was small, and its depth increase did not reach significance, likely because of low power. Reportedly, close to half of the unique spike-specific TCRs recognized epitopes lying outside the regions that are mutated in the B.1.351 and B.1.1.7 variants. Vaccine-associated CD4 TCRs spanned the whole spike protein, with dominant responses in regions 160-218 and 743-854. After two AZD1222 doses, spike-specific TCR breadth and depth were significantly higher than at day 0 and than in MenACWY recipients.

The CDR3 regions of human TCRbeta chains were analyzed by immunosequencing. From the authors' description of their analysis: TCRs in the repertoires were compared against a reference library of SARS-CoV-2-specific TCRs that had been generated with the MIRA antigen-specificity platform. Breadth meant the fraction of unique TCRs that were SARS-CoV-2-associated, whereas depth meant the fraction of total T cells that were SARS-CoV-2-associated. Using the MIRA data, each spike-specific TCR was mapped to the spike region that the TCR reacts to and placed in a CD4 or CD8 class. Log10-transformed breadth and depth values were compared by one-way ANOVA with Sidak's multiple comparisons tests. TCRdb holds this immuneACCESS table with in-frame rearrangements only. Some clones are missing; in checked studies, unresolved V genes explain under half, and the rest has no known cause. That table furnishes V, J and clone size, whereas the DNA furnished D and trimming. The sample profile shows 150,000 or so clones; 80% to 95% of them were found once. 3% to 4% of the sample is in the top ten clones.

The CDR3 contains 18 residues, cysteine and phenylalanine counted. The CDR3 DNA has 54 bases and is translated from base 1. CDR1 and CDR2 were assigned from the germline V gene as MGHRA and YSYEKL. Clipping removes 1 base from V and 0 bases from J, with 7 as the unmatched junction base count. In its sample, this clone was seen once. The specificity of this receptor is unknown. The input lacks base qualities; no much larger clone sits a single base away. The sample's time point label, in plain terms: about 28 days (+/-7) after the second vaccine dose. Because spike-specific TCR depth and breadth did not differ between the two schedules, AZD1222 recipients who got a second dose at roughly 4 weeks were pooled with those who got a second dose at roughly 12 weeks. The vaccinee samples were drawn from two UK trials, COV001 and COV002, one of which was a single-blind randomized controlled phase 2/3 trial testing AZD1222 (ChAdOx1 nCoV-19) in healthy adults. Trial participant PBMC samples were collected at day 0 and day 28 after the second dose for TCRbeta chain sequencing.

The material was peripheral blood, obtained 28 days after the second AZD1222 dose. The sequence was obtained from an adult who received the AZD1222 COVID-19 vaccine. The rearrangement joined TRBV4-1 to TRBJ1-5; 9 bases in the junction line up with TRBD1. The nucleotide sequence is given as TGCGCCAGCAGCCAAGGACAGGGGGTCGCATATAGCAATCAGCCCCAGCATTTT. Translated, this gives CASSQGQGVAYSNQPQHF.